This TCR beta chain came from a study of T-cell reconstitution after alpha-beta-depleted transplantation in children (dated by TCRdb to 2016 to 2018). Describing the broader study: T-cell immune reconstitution after TCRalphabeta/CD19-depleted allogeneic hematopoietic cell transplantation in children was quantitatively tracked in the study by means of TCR repertoire profiling.

What the treatment or condition label conveys for this sample: allogeneic hematopoietic cell transplantation with graft depleted of TCRalphabeta T cells and CD19 B cells. TCRalphabeta/CD19-depleted allogeneic hematopoietic cell grafts were given to the transplant recipients, all of whom were children. Study-wide conclusions, independent of this receptor: Over subsequent months, a decline in hyperexpanded clone frequencies was noted, and after one year, T-cell counts and TCRbeta diversity were mostly ascribed to newly produced T cells. In some patients, high TCRbeta diversity at day 60 was attributed to recipient T cells and intrathymic progenitors that had survived conditioning. The apparently early alphabetaT-cell count recovery about two months after transplant was reportedly dependent on only several hundred rapidly expanded clones derived from non-depleted graft cells.

This clonotype was observed a handful of times. Which antigen it targets is not known. One base away there is no much larger clone; base qualities are not given. The V end gives up 6 bases and the J end 2 bases, leaving 12 bases in the junction not matched to a gene. Measured from the cysteine to the phenylalanine, the CDR3 is 17 residues long. Kept here is only the CDR3 DNA, which spans 51 bases and is read in frame from base 1. Libraries came from PCR. Sequencing relied on an Illumina HiSeq 2500. TCR library preparation used molecular barcoding, with unique molecular identifiers applied to normalize quantification of the TCRbeta repertoire. TCRdb cleaned the public reads at Q25 with fastp, built clones with MiXCR and kept in-frame beta chains. Merged by CDR3 protein, the rows form single entries marked with the most common genes and DNA. The sample data list hundreds of thousands of distinct CDR3 sequences, and around 13% of these were observed just once. The top ten clones comprise around 0.79% of the sample.

The clonotype was recovered from a girl aged 2 to 10 with congenital amegakaryocytic thrombocytopenia, due to receive a stem cell transplant. The sequence joins TRBV12-3 or TRBV12-4 to TRBJ2-2; 7 middle bases align to TRBD2. This material consisted of PBMCs, taken before TCRalphabeta/CD19-depleted stem cell transplant. Here the CDR3 is given as CASRPRSSGPNTGELFF. The nucleotides are TGTGCCAGCAGACCCCGGTCTAGCGGACCCAACACCGGGGAGCTGTTTTTT.